These 13 T cell receptor beta chains originate from one sample sequenced in a study of T-cell memory formation after mild COVID-19 (dated by TCRdb to the early 2020s). Receptor amplification or capture employed 5' RACE. Instrument used: Illumina NovaSeq 6000. TCRdb reworked the public reads: Q25 trimming with fastp, MiXCR clone assembly, productive beta chains retained. For every CDR3 protein sequence, its rows merge into one entry that carries the most common genes and DNA. The sample includes around 200,000 distinct CDR3 sequences, with approximately 30% observed a single time. The ten largest account for approximately 10% of the sample. Sequencing was carried out using PBMCs or a T cell subset sorted from them (not recorded which). The receptors shown here come from an adult woman who had mild COVID-19 (a few samples of this study predate the infection). The sample titles of this study are shuffled in the database, so cell type and time point are left out; the donor was told from shared clones.

The J gene is TRBJ2-2, the V gene TRBV24-1; D remains unclear. Germline V gives CDR1 KGHDR, CDR2 SFDVKD. This CDR3 contains 14 residues. V lost 3 bases and J 5 bases, leaving 9 bases between the germline ends. CDR3 region: CATSDQDNTGELFF. The DNA of the CDR3 is TGTGCCACCAGTGATCAAGACAATACCGGGGAGCTGTTTTTT.

The sample holds a few counts of this clonotype. This chain uses TRBV5-1 with TRBJ2-2, with D possibly TRBD2 on 6 matching bases. There are 16 residues in the CDR3. CDR1 and CDR2 (germline): SGHRS, YFSETQ. Trimming pared 4 bases from V and 5 bases from J, leaving 18 bases between. The CDR3 coding sequence is TGCGCCAGCAGCCTTGGTTGGACTACCGGAACCGGGGAGCTGTTTTTT. Translated, it gives CASSLGWTTGTGELFF.

The chain has TRBV15 and TRBJ2-7; D is perhaps TRBD1 (6 bases). Per germline, CDR1 LNHNV and CDR2 YYDKDF (reference sequence). The V gene lost 8 bases and the J gene lost 2 bases, with 13 bases spanning the gap. The CDR3 loop spans 13 amino acids. For the CDR3, the DNA is TGTGCCACCCAGTCCGGGGACACCTACGAGCAGTACTTC. Protein sequence: CATQSGDTYEQYF. Full variable domain (rest looked up from reference TRBV15 and TRBJ2-7): DAMVIQNPRYQVTQFGKPVTLSCSQTLNHNVMYWYQQKSSQAPKLLFHYYDKDFNNEADTPDNFQSRRPNTSFCFLDIRSPGLGDTAMYLCATQSGDTYEQYFGPGTRLTVT.

The chain employs TRBV5-1 and TRBJ2-1; 13 bases agree with TRBD2. CDR3 length: 16 residues. Germline-derived CDR1 and CDR2 are SGHRS and YFSETQ. V was pared by 6 bases and J by 0 bases, with 3 bases of the junction left unmatched. The DNA of the CDR3 is TGCGCCAGCACTTGGACTAGCGGGAGCTCCTACAATGAGCAGTTCTTC. Amino acid sequence: CASTWTSGSSYNEQFF.

This clonotype was seen a single time. The genes are TRBV14 and TRBJ2-3, with 10 bases fitting TRBD2. CDR1 and CDR2 from the germline V gene are SGHDN and FVKESK. The CDR3 has 18 residues. Trimming took 4 bases from V and 1 from J; bases not matched to a gene: 11. CDR3 nucleotides: TGTGCCAGCAGCCTGGGAAGCGGGAGGGCCAGGGGCACAGATACGCAGTATTTT. Protein: CASSLGSGRARGTDTQYF. The full variable domain, in which reference TRBV14 and TRBJ2-3 provide the parts outside the CDR3, is EAGVTQFPSHSVIEKGQTVTLRCDPISGHDNLYWYRRVMGKEIKFLLHFVKESKQDESGMPNNRFLAERTGGTYSTLKVQPAELEDSGVYFCASSLGSGRARGTDTQYFGPGTRLTVL.

Regarding this clonotype: Mismatch with germline at one junction end may stem from a read error. The chain couples TRBV7-7 to TRBJ1-4; no clear D gene. The CDR3 loop spans 13 amino acids. Germline V gene data show CDR1 as SSHAT and CDR2 as FNYEAQ (reference sequence). CDR3 loop: CASSLALEEKLFF. CDR3 bases: TGTGCTAGCAGCTTAGCATTAGAAGAAAAACTGTTTTTT.

This chain uses TRBV19 with TRBJ2-1; 7 bases map to TRBD2. CDR3 length: 13 amino acids. Looked up from germline, CDR1 is LNHDA and CDR2 is SQIVND (reference sequence). V was pared by 4 bases and J by 7 bases, with 4 bases of the junction left unmatched. The CDR3 sequence: CASSTTSSNEQFF. The CDR3 DNA is TGTGCCAGTAGTACGACTAGCTCTAATGAGCAGTTCTTC.

The table lists this clonotype with a few counts. The chain uses TRBV27 and TRBJ1-2, with D possibly TRBD1 on 6 matching bases. V was trimmed by 8 bases and J by 7 bases, leaving 17 bases between them. The CDR3 runs 13 residues. Germline CDR1 MNHEY, CDR2 SMNVEV (reference sequence). The CDR3 is CASAFQGSPGYTF. The CDR3 DNA reads TGTGCCAGCGCCTTTCAGGGGTCCCCTGGCTACACCTTC.

The rearrangement links TRBV18 to TRBJ2-1; TRBD1 matches at 9 bases. There are 14 residues in the CDR3. The V gene's germline CDR1 is KGHSH and CDR2 LQKENI. The ends lost 3 bases at V and 9 bases at J; junction bases unmatched: 6. CDR3 protein: CASSPDRGIGEQFF. CDR3 DNA: TGTGCCAGCTCACCGGACAGGGGTATTGGTGAGCAGTTCTTC.

The chain uses TRBV5-1 and TRBJ1-1, with a weak D call TRBD1 (5 bases). Germline CDR1 reads SGHRS; CDR2 reads YFSETQ. The V gene lost 0 bases and the J gene lost 6 bases, with 9 bases spanning the gap. The CDR3 sequence is 13 residues long. CDR3 sequence: CASSLGGSPEAFF. The CDR3 DNA reads TGCGCCAGCAGCTTGGGGGGGTCCCCTGAAGCTTTCTTT.

The chain carries TRBV7-9 and TRBJ2-7, with 9 bases matching TRBD1. Trimming cost V 3 bases and J 5 bases; bases outside gene matches: 8. The CDR3 loop spans 15 amino acids. CDR1 is SEHNR, CDR2 FQNEAQ, per germline (reference sequence). The CDR3 loop reads CASSFLGTGTNEQYF. The CDR3 nucleotides read TGTGCCAGCAGCTTCCTCGGGACAGGGACTAACGAGCAGTACTTC.

The rearrangement links TRBV4-2 to TRBJ2-7; the match to TRBD2 covers 10 bases. Trimming took 4 bases from V and 2 from J; bases not matched to a gene: 5. This CDR3 region has 15 residues. Germline V gives CDR1 LGHNA, CDR2 YNFKEQ. The CDR3 sequence is CASSPQLAGAYEQYF. The CDR3 DNA reads as TGTGCCAGCAGCCCCCAGCTAGCGGGAGCCTACGAGCAGTACTTC.

This clonotype was counted between two and nine times. The genes are TRBV6-5 and TRBJ1-2, with 9 bases fitting TRBD1. V was clipped by 7 bases and J by 6 bases; unmatched bases: 15. CDR3 length: 16 residues. The germline gives CDR1 MNHEY, CDR2 SVGAGI. For the CDR3, the DNA is TGTGCCAGCATCGGGACAGGGAGATTCAGGAGGAATGGCTACACCTTC. The encoded protein is CASIGTGRFRRNGYTF.